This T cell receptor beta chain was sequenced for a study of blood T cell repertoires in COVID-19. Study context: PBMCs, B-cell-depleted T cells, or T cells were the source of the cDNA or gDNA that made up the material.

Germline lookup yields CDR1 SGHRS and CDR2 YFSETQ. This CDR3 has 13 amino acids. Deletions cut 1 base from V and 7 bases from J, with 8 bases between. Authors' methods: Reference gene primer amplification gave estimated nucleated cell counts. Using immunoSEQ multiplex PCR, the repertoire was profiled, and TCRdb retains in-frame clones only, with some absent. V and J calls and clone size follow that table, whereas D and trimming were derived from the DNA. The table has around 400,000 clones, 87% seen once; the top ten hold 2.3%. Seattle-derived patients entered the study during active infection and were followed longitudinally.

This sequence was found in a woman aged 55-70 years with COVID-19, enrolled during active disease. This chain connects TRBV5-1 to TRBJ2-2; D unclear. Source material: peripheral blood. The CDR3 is CASSLLVVGELFF. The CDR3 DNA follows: TGCGCCAGCAGCTTGTTGGTAGTCGGGGAGCTGTTTTTT.